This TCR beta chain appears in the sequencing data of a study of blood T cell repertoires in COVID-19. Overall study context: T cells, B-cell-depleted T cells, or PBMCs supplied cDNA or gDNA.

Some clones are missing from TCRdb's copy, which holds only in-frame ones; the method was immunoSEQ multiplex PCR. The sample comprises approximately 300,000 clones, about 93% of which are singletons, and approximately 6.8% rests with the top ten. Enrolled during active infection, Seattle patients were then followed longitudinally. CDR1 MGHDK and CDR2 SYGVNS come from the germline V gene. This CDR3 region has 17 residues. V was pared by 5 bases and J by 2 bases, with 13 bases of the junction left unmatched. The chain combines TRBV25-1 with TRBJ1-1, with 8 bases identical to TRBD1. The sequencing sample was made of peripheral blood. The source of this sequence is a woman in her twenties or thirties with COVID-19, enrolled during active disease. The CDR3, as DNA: TGTGCCAGCAGTCCTCGGACAGGGCCGAGGGGTAACACTGAAGCTTTCTTT. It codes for CASSPRTGPRGNTEAFF.